What follows is one TCR beta chain and its context. The sample holds many counts of this clonotype. It lacks a known antigen. No base quality values were provided; no much bigger clone lies one nucleotide off. TCR beta CDR3 regions were amplified from RNA transcripts for repertoire sequencing. A first-round RT-PCR used HTBI primers with the Qiagen OneStep RT-PCR kit, followed by a second-round multiplex PCR, size selection and purification. The libraries underwent paired-end sequencing with 100 bp reads on an Illumina HiSeq2000. The authors processed their data as follows. SOAPnuke was used to process the reads, throwing out any read that had adapters, had uncalled bases, had a mean Phred below 15, or lacked an exact constant-primer or identifier match. COPE v1.2.5 was used to merge the high-quality paired reads. Each unique nucleotide sequence was treated as a clonotype, and MiTCR v1.1 was used to align the clonotypes to the IMGT TRB V, D and J references. The analysis was limited to V-J combinations with a frequency above 0.0001, which together covered 99% to 99.2% of repertoires. For each V-J combination, a TCR clonal expansion and chaos score was defined as F50 clonal expansion divided by the chaos observed in the TCRdist matrix. Features were reduced by Welch's t-statistics and random forest to approximately 12 V-J combinations, which fed a naive Bayes classifier. The Morisita-Horn index was used to measure how similar the thyroid and blood repertoires were. In TCRdb, the public reads were trimmed at Q25 with fastp and aligned with MiXCR, with productive beta chains retained. Rows are unified per CDR3 protein, each entry keeping the most common DNA and genes. TCRdb's processing, not the authors', yielded these V and J calls. Within this sample are about 380,000 distinct CDR3 sequences, with approximately 15% of them counted one time only. About 7.3% of the sample comes from the top ten.

Stable hyperthyroidism was defined as no progression to ophthalmopathy within 18 months of follow-up. Patients with hyperthyroidism were aged 18 to 65 years, had been newly diagnosed, and had a disease duration of less than 2 months. Anyone with other autoimmune diseases, uncontrolled infections, pregnancy or lactation was excluded from the study. Clinical symptoms, serum thyroxine, TRAb, thyroid ultrasound and orbital computed tomography were used for diagnosis. Ficoll-Paque density gradient centrifugation was used to isolate PBMCs from approximately 11 ml of fresh peripheral blood. Total RNA was extracted with Trizol reagent and quality-checked on an Agilent 2100 Bioanalyzer. These data come from a study of Graves' ophthalmopathy and Graves' hyperthyroidism (dated by TCRdb to the late 2010s). In the study overall: Peripheral blood samples were taken at the time of initial diagnosis, before any treatment was given. Following sampling, methimazole starting at 30 mg daily was administered to hyperthyroidism patients, and high-dose intravenous methylprednisolone was administered to ophthalmopathy patients. To tell Graves' ophthalmopathy apart from Graves' hyperthyroidism, and to predict which patients would progress to ophthalmopathy, the study relied on TCR beta repertoire signatures. For independent validation, a separate cohort was made up of around 19 hyperthyroidism patients plus 17 patients who later progressed from hyperthyroidism to ophthalmopathy. In total, over 130 blood samples were TCR-sequenced: roughly 45 ophthalmopathy, approximately 75 hyperthyroidism and roughly 17 hyperthyroidism-to-ophthalmopathy patients. For training and testing, the roughly 97 patients in the discovery cohort were randomly divided in a 7:3 ratio. To explore V-J signatures that separate ophthalmopathy from hyperthyroidism, a discovery set of approximately 100 patients was enrolled, consisting of about 45 with ophthalmopathy and some 56 with stable hyperthyroidism. In more than five hyperthyroidism patients, T-cell repertoires of thyroid tissue and blood were compared.

V is shortened by 3 bases, J by 1 base, and the region joining them spans 13 bases. The germline V gene supplies CDR1 SGHRS and CDR2 YFSETQ. Inclusive of the bounding cysteine and phenylalanine, the CDR3 is 15 residues long. Left in the record is the CDR3 DNA by itself, 45 bases read in frame from the first base. Study-wide findings and limitations: In validation, the model predicted ophthalmopathy progression with about 71% sensitivity and around 72% specificity; 12 predicted patients were CT-confirmed with GO in a median of around 6 months. Sample size was not statistically predetermined, and group allocation was not concealed from the investigators. The 13-signature model separated ophthalmopathy from stable hyperthyroidism with 87.88% sensitivity and 81.08% specificity in cross-validation, and 80%/75% in the test set. Most expanded thyroid clonotypes with frequency above 0.001 were also detected in blood, suggesting blood repertoires may reflect the thyroid immune response.

The rearranged segments are TRBV5-1 and TRBJ1-1; the D gene is possibly TRBD1, with 6 bases matching. This clonotype was obtained from a woman under 30 with stable Graves' hyperthyroidism. Donor details come from another sample of the same person, matched by shared clones. The sample consisted of peripheral blood. The CDR3 region reads CASSYLQGGNTEAFF. At the DNA level, the sequence is TGCGCCAGCAGCTATCTACAGGGTGGGAACACTGAAGCTTTCTTT.